The present T cell receptor (beta chain) was sequenced within a study of cytomegalovirus exposure and HLA in healthy donors. Findings of the study overall: Within an earlier analysis, most TCR beta V segments proved productive either about 90% or about 30% of the time. An analysis that was carried out later associated 15,000 to 20,000 TCR beta sequences with HLA alleles at 0.05 false discovery rate.

PCR involved 60 Vbeta and 13 Jbeta primers. The table came from immunoSEQ multiplex PCR; TCRdb's copy has only in-frame clones and leaves some out. The sample gives about 140,000 clones, approximately 82% of which show up once; around 8.8% is in the top ten. Turning to this clone: Its antigen remains unknown.

V shed 4 bases, J shed 5 bases, and the junction held 5 bases outside the gene matches. Germline-derived CDR1 and CDR2 are LNHDA and SQIVND (reference sequence). There are 14 residues in the CDR3. Sequenced sample: PBMCs. This sequence joins TRBV19 and TRBJ2-5; TRBD1 aligns across 9 bases. The receptor comes from a woman aged 60-75 years in good health and CMV-seropositive. CDR3 sequence reads: CASSTTGGLETQYF. The CDR3 bases are TGTGCCAGTAGTACAACAGGGGGCCTGGAGACCCAGTACTTC.